This TCR beta chain is from a study of blood T cell repertoires in COVID-19. Authors' analysis steps: By means of reference gene primer amplification, nucleated cell counts were estimated. Clones were sequenced by immunoSEQ multiplex PCR, and TCRdb holds only the in-frame ones, with some missing. V and J calls and clone size follow that table, whereas D and trimming were derived from the DNA. Among under 300,000 clones listed, about nine tenths were seen once. Trimming cost V 4 bases and J 3 bases; bases outside gene matches: 14. The length of the CDR3 is 17 residues. Germline V gives CDR1 GTSNPN, CDR2 SVGIG (reference sequence). Participants reported their clinical history, and cohort assignment relied on those reports.

The TCR originated in a woman aged 30 to 39 with acute COVID-19. The material sequenced was PBMCs or T cells enriched from blood (not recorded which). The V and J genes are TRBV30 and TRBJ1-1; 10 nucleotides agree with TRBD1. DNA of the CDR3: TGTGCCTGGAACAGAGGGACAGGGGATAAGATTTACACTGAAGCTTTCTTT. Translated: CAWNRGTGDKIYTEAFF.